This T cell receptor beta chain emerged from a study of blood T cell repertoires in COVID-19. The wider study: Samples of COVID-19 (acute and convalescent) were obtained from the United States, Italy and Spain. T cells, B-cell-depleted T cells, or PBMCs provided the cDNA or gDNA that served as material.

Per the study methods: The authors estimated nucleated cell counts from reference gene primer amplification. Assay used: immunoSEQ multiplex PCR; TCRdb lists only in-frame clones, some missing. Clone size and the V and J calls come from that table; the DNA yielded D and trimming. The sample consists of 130,000 to 150,000 clones, roughly 88% of them appearing once. Per the germline V gene, CDR1 is SGHRS and CDR2 is YFSETQ. V was clipped by 0 bases and J by 3 bases; unmatched bases: 9. The CDR3 runs to 17 residues. The sequence came from a man aged 55 to 69 with active or convalescent COVID-19. Specimen: peripheral blood. The V gene is TRBV5-1, the J gene TRBJ1-1, with TRBD1 identical over 9 bases. The CDR3 loop is CASSLGRDRDDYTEAFF. CDR3 coding DNA: TGCGCCAGCAGCTTGGGTCGGGACAGGGATGATTACACTGAAGCTTTCTTT.